This entry describes one T cell receptor (beta chain). This record comes from a study of blood T cell repertoires in COVID-19. About the study: Samples of COVID-19 (acute and convalescent) were obtained from the United States, Italy and Spain.

Germline lookup yields CDR1 KGHSH and CDR2 LQKENI. V lost 3 bases and J 3 bases, leaving 17 bases between the germline ends. The CDR3 loop spans 16 amino acids. Assignment of participants to cohorts was predicated upon participant-reported clinical history. A COVID-19 case was met by exposed participants within 2 weeks before study entry. TCRdb's table, derived via immunoSEQ multiplex PCR, lists solely in-frame clones and lacks some. This table holds around 250,000 clones, 80% to 95% found once. The gene calls are TRBV18 and TRBJ1-1; a weak D match, TRBD1 (6 bases). The sequenced material came from PBMCs or T cells enriched from blood (not recorded which). The source is a man aged 40-50 years who had been exposed to COVID-19. Here the CDR3 DNA reads TGTGCCAGCTCACCCAGCCTACAGGGTATAGACACTGAAGCTTTCTTT. The encoded protein is CASSPSLQGIDTEAFF.